This entry lists 8 T cell receptor beta chains sequenced from one sample in a study of blood T cell repertoires in COVID-19. Clones were read by immunoSEQ multiplex PCR, and TCRdb kept only the in-frame ones, dropping some. The sample lists some 240,000 clones; approximately 85% were seen once. The sequencing sample was made of peripheral blood. These receptors all stem from a woman aged 60-75 years with active or convalescent COVID-19.

The gene calls are TRBV3-1 (or the pseudogene TRBV3-2) and TRBJ1-3; 10 nucleotides align to TRBD1. J lost 2 bases, V lost 4 bases, and 2 bases had no gene match. Germline CDR1 LGHDT, CDR2 YNNKEL (reference sequence). The CDR3 loop spans 15 amino acids. DNA of the CDR3: TGTGCCAGCAGCCGACAGGGGGCTGCTGGAAACACCATATATTTT. Encoded protein: CASSRQGAAGNTIYF.

The rearrangement links TRBV27 to TRBJ2-7; a possible D gene is TRBD1 (5 bases). Germline CDR1 MNHEY, CDR2 SMNVEV (reference sequence). The CDR3 spans 14 residues. V dropped 2 bases and J dropped 2 bases, with 10 bases sitting between them. This chain's CDR3 is CASSLGQGTYEQYF. DNA of the CDR3: TGTGCCAGCAGTTTAGGGCAGGGTACCTACGAGCAGTACTTC.

The J gene is TRBJ1-1, the V gene TRBV19, with 9 positions matching TRBD1. V shed 7 bases and J 1 base; nucleotides not matched to a gene: 7. CDR1 is LNHDA, CDR2 SQIVND, per germline (reference sequence). CDR3 length: 15 residues. The CDR3 DNA sequence: TGTGCCAGTACGGGGACAGGGTTTCGGAACACTGAAGCTTTCTTT. Its protein is CASTGTGFRNTEAFF.

The V gene is TRBV10-3, the J gene TRBJ2-1, with 12 bases lining up with TRBD2. This CDR3 contains 15 residues. V lost 6 bases, J lost 7 bases, and 7 bases stayed unmatched. Germline-derived CDR1 and CDR2 are ENHRY and SYGVKD. CDR3 residues: CAISRLAGEQNEQFF. The CDR3 bases are TGTGCCATCAGCCGACTAGCGGGGGAACAGAATGAGCAGTTCTTC.

This rearrangement joins TRBV4-2 to TRBJ2-2; perhaps TRBD1 as D (6 bases). Germline V CDR1 and CDR2: LGHNA, YNFKEQ. The V and J ends lost 2 bases and 7 bases respectively, with 17 bases between them. This CDR3 comprises 16 residues. This CDR3 is CASSQSKGRGRGELFF. CDR3 DNA sequence: TGTGCCAGCAGCCAATCTAAGGGCAGGGGTCGCGGGGAGCTGTTTTTT.

The chain combines TRBV11-2 with TRBJ2-3, with a possible D match to TRBD2 (5 bases). Germline V gene data show CDR1 as SGHAT and CDR2 as FQNNGV. The CDR3 has 16 amino acids. The V end lost 4 bases, the J end lost 0 bases, and 14 bases lay between the germline ends. The CDR3 region has the DNA TGTGCCAGCAGCTCGCCGGGAACCCTTAGCACAGATACGCAGTATTTT. Its protein is CASSSPGTLSTDTQYF.

V gene TRBV9 combines with J gene TRBJ1-5; possible D gene TRBD1, 5 bases. Looked up from germline, CDR1 is SGDLS and CDR2 is YYNGEE. V dropped 4 bases and J dropped 4 bases, with 15 bases sitting between them. This CDR3 spans 15 amino acids. Here the CDR3 reads CASSSQSGVNQPQHF. The CDR3 nucleotides read TGTGCCAGCAGCTCTCAGTCGGGGGTGAATCAGCCCCAGCATTTT.

This rearrangement joins TRBV5-4 to TRBJ1-1; 9 bases fit TRBD1. Per the germline V gene, CDR1 is SGHNT and CDR2 is YYREEE (reference sequence). J lost 4 bases, V lost 4 bases, and 5 bases had no gene match. The CDR3 runs to 14 residues. The CDR3 DNA follows: TGTGCCAGCAGCCTGGACAGGGGTAGCACTGAAGCTTTCTTT. Translated, it gives CASSLDRGSTEAFF.